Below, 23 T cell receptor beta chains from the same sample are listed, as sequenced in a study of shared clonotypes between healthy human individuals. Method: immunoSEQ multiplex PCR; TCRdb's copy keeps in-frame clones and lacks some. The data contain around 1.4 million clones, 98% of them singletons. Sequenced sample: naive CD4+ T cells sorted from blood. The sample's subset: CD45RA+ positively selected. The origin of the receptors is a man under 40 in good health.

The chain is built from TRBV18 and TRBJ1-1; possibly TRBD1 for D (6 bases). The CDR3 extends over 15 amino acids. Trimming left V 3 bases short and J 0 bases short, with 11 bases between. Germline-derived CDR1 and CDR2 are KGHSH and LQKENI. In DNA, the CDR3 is TGTGCCAGCTCACCTGGGGGGCTTATGAACACTGAAGCTTTCTTT. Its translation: CASSPGGLMNTEAFF.

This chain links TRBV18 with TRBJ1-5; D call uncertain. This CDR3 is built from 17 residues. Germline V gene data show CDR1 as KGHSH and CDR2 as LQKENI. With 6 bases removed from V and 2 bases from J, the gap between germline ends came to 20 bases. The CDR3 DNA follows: TGTGCCAGCTCCCCCCTACGTTTGGCTGAAGGCAATCAGCCCCAGCATTTT. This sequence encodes CASSPLRLAEGNQPQHF.

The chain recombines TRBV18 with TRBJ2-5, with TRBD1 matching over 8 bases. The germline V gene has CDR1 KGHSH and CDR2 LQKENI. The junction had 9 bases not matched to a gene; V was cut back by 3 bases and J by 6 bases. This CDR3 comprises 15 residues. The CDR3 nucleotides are TGTGCCAGCTCACCTCAGACAGGGGCGGTACAGACCCAGTACTTC. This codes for CASSPQTGAVQTQYF.

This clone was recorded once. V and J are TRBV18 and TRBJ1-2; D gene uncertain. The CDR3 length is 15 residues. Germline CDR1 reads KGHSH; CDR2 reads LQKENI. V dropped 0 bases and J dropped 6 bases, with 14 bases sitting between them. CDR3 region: CASSPPLQRTNGYTF. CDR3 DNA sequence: TGTGCCAGCTCACCACCTTTACAGAGAACGAATGGCTACACCTTC.

The CDR3 DNA sequence: TGTGCCAGCTCACCTCGAGTTCTAGATCAGCCCCAGCATTTT. It is translated as CASSPRVLDQPQHF. The genes are TRBV18 and TRBJ1-5; unclear D gene. The CDR3 is made up of 14 amino acids. Germline V gene sequence: CDR1 KGHSH, CDR2 LQKENI. V was trimmed by 3 bases and J by 5 bases, leaving 11 bases between them.

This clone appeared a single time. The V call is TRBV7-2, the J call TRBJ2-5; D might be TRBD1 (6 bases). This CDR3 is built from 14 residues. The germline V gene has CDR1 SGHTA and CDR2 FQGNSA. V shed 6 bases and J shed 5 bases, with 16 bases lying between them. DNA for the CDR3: TGTGCCAGCAGTTTCGGACAGAGGGGGGAGACCCAGTACTTC. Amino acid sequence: CASSFGQRGETQYF.

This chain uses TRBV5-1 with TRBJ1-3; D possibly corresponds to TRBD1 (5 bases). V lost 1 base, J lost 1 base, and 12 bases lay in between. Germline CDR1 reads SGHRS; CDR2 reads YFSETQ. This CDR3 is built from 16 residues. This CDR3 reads CASSLLGTESGNTIYF. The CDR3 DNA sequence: TGCGCCAGCAGCTTGTTAGGGACGGAGTCTGGAAACACCATATATTTT.

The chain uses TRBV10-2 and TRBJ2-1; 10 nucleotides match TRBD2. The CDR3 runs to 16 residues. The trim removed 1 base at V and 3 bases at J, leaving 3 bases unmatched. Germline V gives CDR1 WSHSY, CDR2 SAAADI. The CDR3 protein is CASSEFGTSDYNEQFF. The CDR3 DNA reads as TGCGCCAGCAGTGAGTTCGGGACTAGCGACTACAATGAGCAGTTCTTC.

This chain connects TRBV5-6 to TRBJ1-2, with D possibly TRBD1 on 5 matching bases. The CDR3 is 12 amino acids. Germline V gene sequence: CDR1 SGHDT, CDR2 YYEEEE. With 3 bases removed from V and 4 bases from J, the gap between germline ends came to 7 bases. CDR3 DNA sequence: TGTGCCAGCAGCTCCGGGACCTATGGCTACACCTTC. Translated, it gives CASSSGTYGYTF.

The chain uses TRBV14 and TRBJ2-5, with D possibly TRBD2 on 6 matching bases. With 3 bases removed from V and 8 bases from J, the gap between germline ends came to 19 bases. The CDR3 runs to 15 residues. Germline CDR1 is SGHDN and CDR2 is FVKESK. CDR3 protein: CASSHLLRDSKTQYF. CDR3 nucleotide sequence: TGTGCCAGCAGCCACCTTCTCCGGGACTCGAAAACCCAGTACTTC. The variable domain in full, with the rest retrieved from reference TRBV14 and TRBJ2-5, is EAGVTQFPSHSVIEKGQTVTLRCDPISGHDNLYWYRRVMGKEIKFLLHFVKESKQDESGMPNNRFLAERTGGTYSTLKVQPAELEDSGVYFCASSHLLRDSKTQYFGPGTRLLVL.

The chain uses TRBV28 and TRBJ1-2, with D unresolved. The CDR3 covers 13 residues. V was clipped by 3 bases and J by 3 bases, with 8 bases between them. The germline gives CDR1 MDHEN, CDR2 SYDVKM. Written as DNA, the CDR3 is TGTGCCAGCAGTTTCGGGTCAGACTATGGCTACACCTTC. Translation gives CASSFGSDYGYTF.

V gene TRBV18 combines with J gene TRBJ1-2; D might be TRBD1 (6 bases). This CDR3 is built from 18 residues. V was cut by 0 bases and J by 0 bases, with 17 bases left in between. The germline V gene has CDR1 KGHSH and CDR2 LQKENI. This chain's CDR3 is CASSPPRTAGWSNYGYTF. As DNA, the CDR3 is TGTGCCAGCTCACCACCACGGACAGCAGGATGGTCTAACTATGGCTACACCTTC. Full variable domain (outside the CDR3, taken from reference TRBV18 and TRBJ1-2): NAGVMQNPRHLVRRRGQEARLRCSPMKGHSHVYWYRQLPEEGLKFMVYLQKENIIDESGMPKERFSAEFPKEGPSILRIQQVVRGDSAAYFCASSPPRTAGWSNYGYTFGSGTRLTVV.

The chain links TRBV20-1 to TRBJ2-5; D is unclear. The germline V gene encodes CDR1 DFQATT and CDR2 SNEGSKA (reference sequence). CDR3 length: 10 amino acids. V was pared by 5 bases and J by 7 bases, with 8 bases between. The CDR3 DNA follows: TGCAGTGCTCTCTACGGGACCCAGTACTTC. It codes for CSALYGTQYF.

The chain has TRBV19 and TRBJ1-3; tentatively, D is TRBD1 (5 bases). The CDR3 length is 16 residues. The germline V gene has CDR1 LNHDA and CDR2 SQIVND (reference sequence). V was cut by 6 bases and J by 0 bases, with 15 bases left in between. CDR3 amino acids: CASSPRTGISGNTIYF. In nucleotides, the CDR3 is TGTGCCAGTAGCCCACGAACAGGAATCTCTGGAAACACCATATATTTT.

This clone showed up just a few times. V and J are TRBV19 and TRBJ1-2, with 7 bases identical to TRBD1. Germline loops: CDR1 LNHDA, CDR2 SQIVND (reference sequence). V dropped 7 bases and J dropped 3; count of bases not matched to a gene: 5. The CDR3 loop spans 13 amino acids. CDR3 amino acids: CASTGQTHYGYTF. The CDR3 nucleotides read TGTGCCAGTACGGGACAGACTCACTATGGCTACACCTTC.

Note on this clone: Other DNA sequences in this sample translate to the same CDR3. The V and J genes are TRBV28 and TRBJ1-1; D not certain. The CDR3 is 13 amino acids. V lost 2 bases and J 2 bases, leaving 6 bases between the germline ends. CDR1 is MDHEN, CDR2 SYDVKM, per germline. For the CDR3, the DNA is TGTGCCAGCAGTTTAAGAACAAACACTGAAGCTTTCTTT. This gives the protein CASSLRTNTEAFF.

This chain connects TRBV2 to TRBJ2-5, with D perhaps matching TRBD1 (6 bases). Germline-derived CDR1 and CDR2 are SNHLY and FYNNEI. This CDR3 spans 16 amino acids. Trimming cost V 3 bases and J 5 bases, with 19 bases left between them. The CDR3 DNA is TGTGCCAGCAGTGAGGTGGGGCCTGGACAGAAGGAGACCCAGTACTTC. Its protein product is CASSEVGPGQKETQYF.

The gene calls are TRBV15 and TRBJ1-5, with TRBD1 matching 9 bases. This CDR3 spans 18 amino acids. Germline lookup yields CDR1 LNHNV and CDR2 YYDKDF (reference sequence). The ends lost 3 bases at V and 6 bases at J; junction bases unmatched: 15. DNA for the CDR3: TGTGCCACCAGCAGGTTTGGAACCGGGACAGGGATCGGTCAGCCCCAGCATTTT. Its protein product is CATSRFGTGTGIGQPQHF.

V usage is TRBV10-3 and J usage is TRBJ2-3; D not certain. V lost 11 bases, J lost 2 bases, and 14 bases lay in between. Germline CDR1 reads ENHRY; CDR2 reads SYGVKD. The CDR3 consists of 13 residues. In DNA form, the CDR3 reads TGTGCCTGCCGGTGGGGTTCCACAGATACGCAGTATTTT. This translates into CACRWGSTDTQYF.

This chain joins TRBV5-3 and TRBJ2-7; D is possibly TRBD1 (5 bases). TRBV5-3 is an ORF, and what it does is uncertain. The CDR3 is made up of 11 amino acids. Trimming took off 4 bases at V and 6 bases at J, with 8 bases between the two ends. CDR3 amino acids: CARSRGSEQYF. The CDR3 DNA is TGTGCCAGAAGCAGGGGATCCGAGCAGTACTTC.

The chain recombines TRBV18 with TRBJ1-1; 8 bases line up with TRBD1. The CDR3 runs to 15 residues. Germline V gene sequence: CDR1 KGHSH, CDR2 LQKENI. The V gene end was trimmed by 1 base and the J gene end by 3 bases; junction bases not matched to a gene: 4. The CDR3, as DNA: TGTGCCAGCTCACCACTAAGGACAGGGCACACTGAAGCTTTCTTT. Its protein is CASSPLRTGHTEAFF.

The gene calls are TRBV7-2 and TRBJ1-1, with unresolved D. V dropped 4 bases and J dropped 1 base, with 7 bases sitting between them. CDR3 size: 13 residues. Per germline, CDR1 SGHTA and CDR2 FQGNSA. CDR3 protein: CASSSGWNTEAFF. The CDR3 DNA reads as TGTGCCAGCAGCTCAGGTTGGAACACTGAAGCTTTCTTT.

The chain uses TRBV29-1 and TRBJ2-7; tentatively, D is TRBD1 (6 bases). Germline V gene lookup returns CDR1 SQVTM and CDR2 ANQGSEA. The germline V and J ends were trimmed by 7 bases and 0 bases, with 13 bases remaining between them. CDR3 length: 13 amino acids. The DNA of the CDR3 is TGCAGCGCGGCAGGGGACAACTCCTACGAGCAGTACTTC. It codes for CSAAGDNSYEQYF.